The present T cell receptor (beta chain) was sequenced within a study of technical replicates of blood from several donors. Method: immunoSEQ multiplex PCR; TCRdb's copy keeps in-frame clones and lacks some. The sample records fewer than 90,000 clones, roughly 96% being singletons. Germline trimming cut 4 bases from V and 2 bases from J; bases unmatched to any gene: 11. The CDR3 contains 17 residues. Germline CDR1 and CDR2: MNHNS and SASEGT. The sample taken for sequencing was T cells isolated from PBMCs. The chain has TRBV6-1 and TRBJ1-3; 7 bases map to TRBD1. This clonotype was sampled from a human donor in good health. The CDR3 reads CASSGVGGGRTGNTIYF. CDR3 bases: TGTGCCAGCAGTGGGGTAGGGGGCGGAAGGACTGGAAACACCATATATTTT.